This T cell receptor beta chain is from a study of OX40 agonist ivuxolimab in advanced cancers. Overall study: Hepatocellular carcinoma, melanoma, renal cell or head and neck cancer affected the dose-escalation patients.

The CDR3 is made up of 18 amino acids. In germline, CDR1 is SGHTA, CDR2 FQGNSA. With 2 bases clipped from V and 4 bases from J, the junction kept 10 bases outside the gene matches. Sampled blood was obtained at baseline, cycle 4 day 1, and cycle 7 day 1. This table comes from immunoSEQ multiplex PCR, and its TCRdb copy is limited to in-frame clones, with some not included. The sample shows tens of thousands of clones, 70% to 90% of them seen only once. The chain links TRBV7-2 to TRBJ2-2, with 10 bases aligning to TRBD2. The origin of this receptor is an adult with an advanced solid tumor such as melanoma, head and neck, liver or kidney cancer. The material sequenced was CD4+ or CD8+ T cells sorted from blood, taken in a trial of the OX40 agonist ivuxolimab. As DNA, the CDR3 is TGTGCCAGCAGCTTAAATCCAGCGGGGGGGCCCACCACCGGGGAGCTGTTTTTT. Its translation: CASSLNPAGGPTTGELFF.